What follows are 18 T cell receptor beta chains derived from one specimen sequenced in a study of blood T cell repertoires in COVID-19. Sequencing was performed with immunoSEQ multiplex PCR; in TCRdb, only in-frame clones are kept and a portion is missing. The sample consists of about 300,000 clones, about nine tenths of them appearing once. The sequenced sample consisted of PBMCs or T cells enriched from blood (not recorded which). These receptors came from a woman aged 18-29 years who had recovered from COVID-19.

The V gene is TRBV3-1 (or the pseudogene TRBV3-2), the J gene TRBJ2-1; 7 bases agree with TRBD2. This CDR3 has 17 amino acids. Germline loops: CDR1 LGHDT, CDR2 YNNKEL (reference sequence). J was trimmed by 4 bases and V by 0 bases; bases with no gene match: 9. The CDR3 region has the DNA TGTGCCAGCAGCCAAGATTCGGCTAGCGGCTTATACAATGAGCAGTTCTTC. It codes for CASSQDSASGLYNEQFF.

In this sample, this clone turned up once. J is TRBJ1-5 and V is TRBV24-1, with TRBD1 identical over 9 bases. The length of the CDR3 is 15 residues. The V segment lost 3 bases and the J segment 4 bases; nucleotides outside the gene matches: 3. Germline values: CDR1 KGHDR, CDR2 SFDVKD. The CDR3 bases are TGTGCCACCAGTGATACAGGGGGCGAAAATCAGCCCCAGCATTTT. Protein product: CATSDTGGENQPQHF.

V usage is TRBV10-3 and J usage is TRBJ1-1, with D possibly matching TRBD1 (5 bases). Germline V gene lookup returns CDR1 ENHRY and CDR2 SYGVKD. The CDR3 has 14 amino acids. The V end lost 3 bases, the J end lost 3 bases, and 11 bases lay between the germline ends. In nucleotides, the CDR3 is TGTGCCATCAGTGAATATTTAGGGGACACTGAAGCTTTCTTT. Its protein product is CAISEYLGDTEAFF.

This chain connects TRBV18 to TRBJ1-2, with D hard to call. The germline V and J ends were trimmed by 0 bases and 8 bases, with 10 bases remaining between them. CDR1 and CDR2 (germline): KGHSH, LQKENI. The CDR3 covers 13 residues. For the CDR3, the DNA is TGTGCCAGCTCACCACCCGGGATGGGGGGCTACACCTTC. It codes for CASSPPGMGGYTF.

This rearrangement joins TRBV10-1 to TRBJ2-7; TRBD2 agrees at 8 bases. Germline V gives CDR1 WNHNN, CDR2 SYGVQD (reference sequence). The J segment lost 4 bases and the V segment lost 8 bases, leaving 7 bases of the junction unmatched. This CDR3 region has 13 residues. CDR3 in amino acids: CASLGGRIYEQYF. In nucleotides, the CDR3 is TGCGCCAGCCTTGGCGGGAGGATTTACGAGCAGTACTTC.

This sequence joins TRBV7-9 and TRBJ2-7, with D possibly TRBD1 on 6 matching bases. Germline CDR1 and CDR2: SEHNR and FQNEAQ (reference sequence). This CDR3 region has 14 residues. Trimming left V 2 bases short and J 1 base short, with 9 bases between. Here the CDR3 DNA reads TGTGCCAGCAGCTTACTGCAGGGGTCCTACGAGCAGTACTTC. Protein sequence: CASSLLQGSYEQYF. Full variable domain (remainder filled in from reference TRBV7-9 and TRBJ2-7): DTGVSQNPRHKITKRGQNVTFRCDPISEHNRLYWYRQTLGQGPEFLTYFQNEAQLEKSRLLSDRFSAERPKGSFSTLEIQRTEQGDSAMYLCASSLLQGSYEQYFGPGTRLTVT.

This chain's CDR3 is CAWSPGGGRYEQYF. Here the CDR3 DNA reads TGTGCCTGGAGTCCCGGGGGGGGCCGCTACGAGCAGTACTTC. The chain couples TRBV30 to TRBJ2-7; TRBD2 matches 8 bases. This CDR3 has 14 residues. In germline, CDR1 is GTSNPN, CDR2 SVGIG (reference sequence). J lost 3 bases, V lost 2 bases, and 6 bases had no gene match.

V usage is TRBV6-5 and J usage is TRBJ1-2; D possibly corresponds to TRBD1 (5 bases). Germline V gene sequence: CDR1 MNHEY, CDR2 SVGAGI. CDR3 size: 14 residues. Trimming removed 3 bases from V and 7 bases from J, with 15 bases in between. CDR3 sequence reads: CASSYYGGVAGYTF. Here the CDR3 DNA reads TGTGCCAGCAGTTATTATGGAGGGGTGGCTGGCTACACCTTC.

J is TRBJ2-1 and V is TRBV6-6, with 7 bases matching TRBD2. Per the germline V gene, CDR1 is MNHNY and CDR2 is SVGAGI (reference sequence). Trimming cost V 6 bases and J 10 bases; bases outside gene matches: 15. This CDR3 is built from 15 residues. The CDR3 region has the DNA TGTGCCAGCAGGGAGCGGGATTGGGAACATTCGGAGCAGTTCTTC. As protein: CASRERDWEHSEQFF.

CDR3 in amino acids: CASSDRGMGNNEQFF. The CDR3 DNA follows: TGTGCCAGTAGTGACAGGGGGATGGGGAACAATGAGCAGTTCTTC. J is TRBJ2-1 and V is TRBV19, with 9 bases identical to TRBD1. Germline V gives CDR1 LNHDA, CDR2 SQIVND (reference sequence). CDR3 length equals 15 residues. V shed 5 bases, J shed 5 bases, and the junction held 7 bases outside the gene matches.

The chain has TRBV15 and TRBJ1-2; D is unresolved. The length of the CDR3 is 14 residues. V was cut by 1 base and J by 1 base, with 7 bases left in between. Per germline, CDR1 LNHNV and CDR2 YYDKDF (reference sequence). CDR3: CATSRGLINYGYTF. For the CDR3, the DNA is TGTGCCACCAGCAGAGGACTGATTAACTATGGCTACACCTTC.

A remark on this clone: In the same sample, other DNA sequences code for this CDR3. This sequence joins TRBV5-4 and TRBJ2-1; 10 bases map to TRBD1. The CDR3 is 17 residues long. Trimming at V came to 6 bases and at J to 5 bases, leaving 14 bases not matched to a gene. The germline CDR1 and CDR2 sequences are SGHNT and YYREEE (reference sequence). This CDR3 reads CASTFYTGQGIHNEQFF. CDR3 DNA: TGTGCCAGCACCTTTTACACGGGACAGGGGATTCACAATGAGCAGTTCTTC.

The chain employs TRBV19 and TRBJ1-1; tentatively, D is TRBD1 (6 bases). The V and J ends lost 6 bases and 1 base respectively, with 15 bases between them. Germline loops: CDR1 LNHDA, CDR2 SQIVND (reference sequence). This CDR3 contains 15 residues. The CDR3 DNA reads as TGTGCCAGTAGCAGGAAGAAACAGGGGAACACTGAAGCTTTCTTT. Its protein product is CASSRKKQGNTEAFF.

The genes are TRBV28 and TRBJ2-7; D possibly corresponds to TRBD2 (5 bases). Germline lookup yields CDR1 MDHEN and CDR2 SYDVKM. The V and J ends lost 4 bases and 2 bases respectively, with 9 bases between them. This CDR3 is built from 13 residues. CDR3 nucleotide sequence: TGTGCCAGCAGTTCGGGATATCCCTACGAGCAGTACTTC. Amino acids: CASSSGYPYEQYF.

This rearrangement joins TRBV24-1 to TRBJ1-1; D unclear. Looked up from germline, CDR1 is KGHDR and CDR2 is SFDVKD. The V end was cut by 8 bases, the J end by 1 base, with 10 bases between. This CDR3 is 13 amino acids long. The CDR3 here is CATTVARNTEAFF. The CDR3 DNA is TGTGCCACCACCGTAGCCAGGAACACTGAAGCTTTCTTT.

The genes are TRBV3-1 (or the pseudogene TRBV3-2) and TRBJ2-5; TRBD2 matches 9 bases. Germline CDR1 is LGHDT and CDR2 is YNNKEL (reference sequence). This CDR3 comprises 18 residues. Trimming removed 0 bases from V and 2 bases from J; junction bases left unmatched: 10. The DNA of the CDR3 is TGTGCCAGCAGCCAAGATGGATGGCTAGCGGGGAGGCAAGAGACCCAGTACTTC. This gives the protein CASSQDGWLAGRQETQYF.

The V gene is TRBV14, the J gene TRBJ1-1; TRBD1 agrees at 9 bases. CDR1 is SGHDN and CDR2 is FVKESK in the germline V gene. With V trimmed by 6 bases and J by 5 bases, 7 bases remained unmatched. The CDR3 runs to 14 residues. The CDR3 nucleotides read TGTGCCAGCAGTCGGGACAGGGCAACAACTGAAGCTTTCTTT. Translating it yields CASSRDRATTEAFF.

The V gene is TRBV11-3, the J gene TRBJ2-5; 7 bases are a match to TRBD2. Germline V gives CDR1 SGHNT, CDR2 YENEEA. The CDR3 runs to 14 residues. With 5 bases clipped from V and 2 bases from J, the junction kept 5 bases outside the gene matches. The CDR3 DNA sequence: TGTGCCAGCAGCGGGGGGGGGTCGCAAGAGACCCAGTACTTC. Translation: CASSGGGSQETQYF.